This T cell receptor (beta chain) emerged from a study of beta chain features in type 1 diabetes. Study outcomes and limitations: Moderate but significant shortening of TCRB CDR3s was recorded in all four CD4+ subsets from Type 1 diabetes patients. Type 1 diabetes patients showed fewer insertions and more deletions at VDJ junctions.

Germline values: CDR1 LGHNA, CDR2 YSLEER. V lost 4 bases to trimming and J lost 3 bases, with 13 bases between them. CDR3 length equals 14 residues. This clone has more than one count but fewer than ten. No antigen is known for it. As every portion of the isolated RNA was reverse transcribed, the sequencing read expressed TCRB transcripts. This table comes from immunoSEQ multiplex PCR, and its TCRdb copy is limited to in-frame clones, with some not included. The sample has 95,000 to 150,000 clones, roughly 17% seen once. The sample consisted of central memory CD4+ T cells from blood. The chain combines TRBV4-3 with TRBJ2-7; the D is unclear. The receptor was isolated from a man aged 18 to 30 with type 1 diabetes. The CDR3: CASSPDWADYEQYF. For the CDR3, the DNA is TGCGCCAGCAGCCCAGATTGGGCGGACTACGAGCAGTACTTC.